This TCR beta chain was captured in a study of cytomegalovirus exposure and HLA in healthy donors. Study-wide findings and caveats: Presence/absence analyses rested on an assumption that sequencing depth was roughly uniform across donors. On later analysis, the bulk of CMV-associated TCR beta chains appeared to be HLA-restricted.

On this clone: Its specificity is not known.

Use of 60 Vbeta and 13 Jbeta primers characterized the PCR. Using immunoSEQ multiplex PCR, the repertoire was profiled, and TCRdb retains in-frame clones only, with some absent. The sample carries roughly 230,000 clones, 85% to 95% recorded once. Germline V CDR1 and CDR2: MRHNA, SNTAGT. V was clipped by 6 bases and J by 0 bases; unmatched bases: 18. This CDR3 comprises 20 residues. The chain links TRBV6-4 to TRBJ2-4; 9 positions agree with TRBD2. This clonotype was obtained from a girl between 2 and 10 years old in good health and CMV-seronegative. Material for sequencing was PBMCs. In DNA, the CDR3 is TGTGCCAGCAGGACCCCATGCGAGCGGGAGGAGAGGGTAGCCAAAAACATTCAGTACTTC. It specifies CASRTPCEREERVAKNIQYF.